The TCR beta chain described here comes from a study of T cell changes during pregnancy in multiple sclerosis. CDR1 is SGHRS, CDR2 YFSETQ, per germline. Germline trimming cut 2 bases from V and 0 bases from J; bases unmatched to any gene: 3. CDR3 size: 15 residues. Some clones are missing from TCRdb's copy, which holds only in-frame ones; the method was immunoSEQ multiplex PCR. This sample has about 56,000 clones, with 89% found just once. As to this clone: Distinct nucleotide sequences in the sample also encode this CDR3.

This TCR was sampled from a female donor with multiple sclerosis, enrolled in a pregnancy study. The sample in question was peripheral blood, obtained after pregnancy. The gene calls are TRBV5-1 and TRBJ2-5, with 8 bases matching TRBD2. The CDR3 reads CASSLRGGYQETQYF. For the CDR3, the DNA is TGCGCCAGCAGCTTACGGGGGGGGTACCAAGAGACCCAGTACTTC.